This T cell receptor beta chain was captured by sequencing in a study of T cell clusters in autoimmune cytopenias. Study information: The median distinct TRB clonotype count was approximately 2,500 per sample, from a median around 50,000 reads.

Each sample's input was 200 to 250 ng genomic DNA, 35,000 to 40,000 genome equivalents. Study outcomes and limitations: A dominant lymphoma-associated repertoire apparently masked the cluster-lack signature in secondary cytopenia versus chronic lymphocytic leukemia.

Germline CDR1 is MNHEY and CDR2 is SVGEGT. This CDR3 is 16 amino acids long. Notes on this clonotype: Its antigen is undetermined.

TRB was amplified by touch-down multiplex PCR, primer pools A and B combined. Using the multiplex PCR reads, TCRdb records one entry per CDR3 protein without DNA. This sample's table has more than 2,500 distinct CDR3 sequences. V usage is TRBV6-2 or TRBV6-3 and J usage is TRBJ2-1; TCRdb outputs TRBD2, but without DNA this stays unchecked. The TCR comes from a human donor with an autoimmune cytopenia or autoimmune hepatitis (not recorded which). Sequences were obtained from peripheral blood. The CDR3 region is CASSGLAGAFYNEQFF.